This TCR beta chain was profiled in a study of T cells in Graves' hyperthyroidism and ophthalmopathy. The investigators amplified TCR beta CDR3 regions from RNA transcripts. The HTBI primer set was used in a first-round RT-PCR of the TCR CDR3. In TCRdb, the multiplex PCR reads were re-called with MiXCR into one record per CDR3 protein. The sample yields 350,000 to 400,000 distinct CDR3 sequences, around 14% seen once. V gave up 6 bases and J gave up 9 bases, with 21 bases separating them. CDR3 length equals 14 residues. Germline V gene data show CDR1 as MDHEN and CDR2 as SYDVKM. An absence of ophthalmopathy progression within 18 months meant stable Graves' hyperthyroidism. Newly diagnosed hyperthyroidism, duration under 2 months, in patients aged 18 to 65. This clonotype came up many times.

The receptor was isolated from a woman in her 30s with Graves' hyperthyroidism. The chain joins TRBV28 to TRBJ2-7; TRBD2 is a possible D gene (5 bases). The sample taken for sequencing was blood. The CDR3 nucleotides read TGTGCCAGCAGACCTCGGCCGGAGGCTCAAGGGCAGTACTTC. Translation gives CASRPRPEAQGQYF.